This T cell receptor (beta chain) was sequenced in a study of post-analysis software for immune sequencing data. The overall study: Progressive-relapsing, secondary progressive and relapsing-remitting multiple sclerosis were among the disease courses included.

Study-level points and caveats: Same-batch samples co-clustered strongly by F measure. Five or six TRBV segments were significantly more frequent in patients than in controls. TRBV5-6, TRBV5-1 and TRBV20-1 were among these segments. Multiple sclerosis patients showed significantly lower normalized Chao1 diversity than controls did.

V gave up 3 bases and J gave up 0 bases, with 9 bases separating them. The CDR3 consists of 15 residues. Comments on this clonotype: Its antigen is unidentified.

Incorporated into the TCR beta cDNA libraries were unique molecular identifiers, which served to reduce PCR and sequencing biases. T cells numbering roughly 0.85 to 11 million yielded 450,000 to 500,000 cDNA molecules. TCRdb fed the PCR reads into MiXCR, producing one record per CDR3 protein. This table holds about 200,000 distinct CDR3 sequences, around 30% found once. The sequence derives from a girl aged 2-17 years with multiple sclerosis. Sequenced: blood. The chain couples TRBV12-3 or TRBV12-4 to TRBJ2-1; tentatively, D is TRBD1 (6 bases). CDR3 amino acids: CASSLRTASYNEQFF. CDR3 nucleotide sequence: TGTGCCAGCAGTTTGAGGACAGCCTCCTACAATGAGCAGTTCTTC.